This TCR beta chain was documented in a study of resident and recirculating memory T cells in vitiligo. For the study at large: Samples were epidermis from two lesional and two nonlesional sites, plus PBMCs. Whole samples, not sorted cells, were homogenized and used for genomic DNA extraction.

Findings and caveats of the study: Clonality differed among vitiligo lesions, with no unique dominant clone.

Germline V lookup: CDR1 MGHDK, CDR2 SYGVNS. This CDR3 spans 16 amino acids. Between the trimmed V and J ends, which lost 2 bases and 0 bases, there was a span of 14 bases. Anyone treated within the previous three months was excluded. This clone was recorded only once. Its antigen is as yet unknown. Produced via immunoSEQ multiplex PCR; TCRdb's table is partial and in-frame only. Of about 76,000 clones listed, under 95% are singletons. The receptor was isolated from a male donor with vitiligo. The source material was blood. This rearrangement joins TRBV25-1 to TRBJ2-7; TRBD2 is a possible D gene (5 bases). CDR3 protein: CASSEEGSRNSYEQYF. The CDR3 DNA reads as TGTGCCAGCAGTGAAGAGGGTAGCAGAAACTCCTACGAGCAGTACTTC.